This TCR beta chain was recorded in a study of CD8 T cells in ankylosing spondylitis. Notes on the study in general: From matched ankylosing spondylitis synovial fluid, disease-linked clones were reportedly recovered at significantly enriched levels. Disease-linked clones, CD8+, were relatively rare in peripheral blood. Seemingly distinctive of ankylosing spondylitis blood was a TCR beta motif formed by eight highly homologous variants.

This clonotype came up many times. Its target is unknown. Quantitative 5'-RACE was performed with molecular barcodes, and it yielded the TCR beta libraries. TCRdb called the 5' RACE reads again in MiXCR, with one record for every CDR3 protein. This table has roughly 450,000 distinct CDR3 sequences, 25% to 30% appearing once. Germline V gene lookup returns CDR1 SGHRS and CDR2 YFSETQ. Deletions cut 2 bases from V and 1 base from J, with 9 bases between. The CDR3 totals 14 residues. This receptor was obtained from a male donor with ankylosing spondylitis. The material sequenced was blood, either unsorted or a sorted T cell fraction (not recorded which). This chain connects TRBV5-1 to TRBJ1-1; D possibly corresponds to TRBD1 (6 bases). DNA for the CDR3: TGCGCCAGCAGCTTATTACAGGGGAACACTGAAGCTTTCTTT. This codes for CASSLLQGNTEAFF.